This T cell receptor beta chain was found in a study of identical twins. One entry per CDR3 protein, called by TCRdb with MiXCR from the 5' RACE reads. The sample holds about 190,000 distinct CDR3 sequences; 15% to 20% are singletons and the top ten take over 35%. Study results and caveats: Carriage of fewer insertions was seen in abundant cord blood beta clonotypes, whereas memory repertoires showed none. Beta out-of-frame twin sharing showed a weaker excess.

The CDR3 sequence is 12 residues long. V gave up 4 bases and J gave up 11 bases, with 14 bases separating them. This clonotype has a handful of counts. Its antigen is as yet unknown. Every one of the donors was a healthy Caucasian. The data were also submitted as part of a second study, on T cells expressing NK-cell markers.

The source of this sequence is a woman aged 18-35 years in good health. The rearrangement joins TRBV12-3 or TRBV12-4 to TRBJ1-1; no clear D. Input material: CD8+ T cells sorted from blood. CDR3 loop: CASSYNMAFAFF. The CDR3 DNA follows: TGTGCCAGCAGTTATAACATGGCCTTCGCTTTCTTT.